These T cell receptor beta chains were read from a single sample in a study of lymphopenia after photon versus proton radiotherapy. Repertoires were generated with immunoSEQ multiplex PCR, while TCRdb's copy carries only in-frame clones and drops some. Of some 4,700 clones detected, around 69% appear once; the ten largest clones hold around half. The sequences come from peripheral blood, collected from a patient treated with proton-based radiotherapy. Receptors originate from a man older than 75 with esophageal cancer. Both conserved end residues are part of each CDR3. D genes are given only for firm matches. Size tells how often a clone was seen (once, few, many) or the class of an expanded clone, and some rows leave it out.

v_call,clone_size,j_call,d_call,cdr3_aa,cdr3_nt
TRBV5-1,NA,TRBJ2-7,TRBD1,CASSARQGADYEQYF,TGCGCCAGCAGCGCAAGACAGGGAGCGGACTACGAGCAGTACTTC
TRBV9,hyperexpanded,TRBJ2-7,TRBD2,CASSVAGGIYEQYF,TGTGCCAGCAGTGTAGCGGGGGGGATATACGAGCAGTACTTC
TRBV9,medium-sized,TRBJ2-1,NA,CASSVAGSYNEQFF,TGTGCCAGCAGCGTAGCGGGTTCCTACAATGAGCAGTTCTTC
TRBV5-8,NA,TRBJ2-1,NA,CASVIVEEQFF,TGTGCCAGCGTAATCGTCGAGGAGCAGTTCTTC
TRBV5-1,NA,TRBJ2-2,NA,CASSNIRRGNTGELFF,TGCGCCAGCAGCAATATAAGACGGGGGAACACCGGGGAGCTGTTTTTT
TRBV29-1,NA,TRBJ2-3,NA,CSVERGSVYTDTQYF,TGCAGCGTTGAACGGGGTAGCGTTTACACAGATACGCAGTATTTT
TRBV27,NA,TRBJ2-3,NA,CASSLSTDTQYF,TGTGCCAGCAGTCTCAGCACAGATACGCAGTATTTT
TRBV11-3,medium-sized,TRBJ1-3,TRBD1,CASSLGGGENTIYF,TGTGCCAGCAGCTTAGGAGGGGGCGAAAACACCATATATTTT
TRBV27,few,TRBJ2-3,TRBD2,CASRLLAADTQYF,TGTGCCAGCAGACTACTAGCGGCAGATACGCAGTATTTT
TRBV6-4,NA,TRBJ2-1,TRBD2,CASSDSLNTGGLYNEQFF,TGTGCCAGCAGTGACTCTCTCAACACGGGAGGGCTCTACAATGAGCAGTTCTTC
TRBV18,NA,TRBJ1-2,NA,CASSQGEGYTF,TGTGCCAGCTCGCAGGGAGAAGGCTACACCTTC
TRBV6-1,NA,TRBJ1-4,NA,CASRLRGVNEKLFF,TGTGCCAGCAGGTTGCGCGGCGTTAATGAAAAACTGTTTTTT
TRBV30,NA,TRBJ1-1,NA,CAWSVKTGPTSETFF,TGTGCCTGGAGTGTAAAAACAGGCCCTACCTCCGAGACTTTCTTT
TRBV25-1,once,TRBJ2-1,NA,CASGKRSSYNEQFF,TGTGCCAGCGGAAAACGCAGCTCCTACAATGAGCAGTTCTTC
TRBV5-4,NA,TRBJ2-5,TRBD2,CASSLDGLAEQETQYF,TGTGCCAGCAGCTTGGATGGACTAGCGGAACAAGAGACCCAGTACTTC
TRBV7-3,medium-sized,TRBJ1-5,NA,CASSLTGSNQPQHF,TGTGCCAGCAGCTTAACGGGTAGCAATCAGCCCCAGCATTTT
TRBV27,NA,TRBJ1-2,TRBD1,CASEIRQGSGYGYTF,TGTGCCAGCGAAATTAGACAGGGGTCGGGCTATGGCTACACCTTC
TRBV13,few,TRBJ2-3,TRBD1,CASSDRDRGPDTQYF,TGTGCCAGCAGCGACCGGGACAGGGGGCCGGATACGCAGTATTTT
TRBV4-1,once,TRBJ1-5,NA,CASSQTDRGNQPQHF,TGCGCCAGCAGCCAGACGGACAGAGGCAATCAGCCCCAGCATTTT
TRBV9,few,TRBJ1-2,TRBD1,CASKSGGHYGYTF,TGTGCCAGCAAATCAGGGGGGCACTATGGCTACACCTTC
TRBV13,few,TRBJ2-7,TRBD1,CASSKQSQGSSYEQYF,TGTGCCAGCAGCAAACAATCACAGGGGTCCTCCTACGAGCAGTACTTC
TRBV4-2,NA,TRBJ2-2,NA,CASSQTVNTGELFF,TGTGCCAGCAGCCAGACAGTAAACACCGGGGAGCTGTTTTTT
TRBV7-9,NA,TRBJ2-7,TRBD2,CAGELAGGHEQYF,TGTGCCGGGGAGTTAGCGGGAGGTCACGAGCAGTACTTC
TRBV6-5,NA,TRBJ2-7,TRBD2,CASSVAGGIYEQYF,TGTGCCAGCAGTGTAGCGGGGGGGATATACGAGCAGTACTTC
TRBV7-9,NA,TRBJ2-5,TRBD2,CASSSQTSGEETQYF,TGTGCCAGCAGCTCCCAGACTAGCGGGGAAGAGACCCAGTACTTC
TRBV11-2,few,TRBJ2-7,TRBD1,CASSHTGTGPYEQYF,TGTGCCAGCAGCCACACCGGGACAGGCCCCTACGAGCAGTACTTC
TRBV30,NA,TRBJ2-3,NA,CAWRVRGMADTQYF,TGTGCCTGGAGGGTAAGGGGGATGGCAGATACGCAGTATTTT
TRBV11-2,medium-sized,TRBJ1-1,NA,CASSLDLTGNTEAFF,TGTGCCAGCAGCTTAGATTTAACAGGGAACACTGAAGCTTTCTTT
TRBV19,few,TRBJ2-2,TRBD1,CASSVMTGLTGELFF,TGTGCCAGTAGTGTCATGACAGGGCTCACCGGGGAGCTGTTTTTT
TRBV10-1,NA,TRBJ1-1,NA,CASSESTAKREAFF,TGCGCCAGCAGTGAGTCGACGGCCAAGAGGGAAGCTTTCTTT
TRBV9,NA,TRBJ1-6,NA,CASSVEATWTNSPLHF,TGTGCCAGCAGCGTAGAGGCCACCTGGACCAATTCACCCCTCCACTTT
TRBV18,medium-sized,TRBJ1-1,NA,CASSPRGGEIEAFF,TGTGCCAGCTCACCACGGGGGGGGGAGATTGAAGCTTTCTTT